The 4 T cell receptor beta chains given below trace back to one sample, sequenced in a study of blood T cell repertoires in COVID-19. The repertoire was sequenced with immunoSEQ multiplex PCR; TCRdb's copy has only in-frame clones and lacks some. Among under 80,000 clones, 86% were seen once, and the ten largest hold over 15%. The sequenced material came from peripheral blood. All receptors come from a man older than 75 in a cohort sampled during active COVID-19.

The V gene is TRBV19, the J gene TRBJ1-2; a possible D gene is TRBD1 (6 bases). Germline V gene lookup returns CDR1 LNHDA and CDR2 SQIVND (reference sequence). There are 13 residues in the CDR3. The V end was cut by 4 bases, the J end by 8 bases, with 14 bases between. Here the CDR3 DNA reads TGTGCCAGTAGTACACAGGGCCGAAGGGGCTACACCTTC. It codes for CASSTQGRRGYTF. The variable domain in full, with the rest retrieved from reference TRBV19 and TRBJ1-2, is DGGITQSPKYLFRKEGQNVTLSCEQNLNHDAMYWYRQDPGQGLRLIYYSQIVNDFQKGDIAEGYSVSREKKESFPLTVTSAQKNPTAFYLCASSTQGRRGYTFGSGTRLTVV.

V and J are TRBV3-1 (or the pseudogene TRBV3-2) and TRBJ2-5; 11 positions agree with TRBD2. The CDR3 is made up of 16 amino acids. V shed 4 bases, J shed 3 bases, and the junction held 7 bases outside the gene matches. Germline CDR1 LGHDT, CDR2 YNNKEL (reference sequence). DNA of the CDR3: TGTGCCAGCAGCCGGAATAGCGGGGGGGCTGAAGAGACCCAGTACTTC. This sequence encodes CASSRNSGGAEETQYF.

This CDR3 reads CASSWFAGAETQYF. Here the CDR3 DNA reads TGTGCCAGCAGTTGGTTTGCGGGGGCGGAGACCCAGTACTTC. The chain uses TRBV6-5 and TRBJ2-5; D may be TRBD2 (7 bases). Germline V CDR1 and CDR2: MNHEY, SVGAGI. V gave up 4 bases and J gave up 5 bases, with 14 bases separating them. The length of the CDR3 is 14 residues.

The chain employs TRBV5-1 and TRBJ2-7; perhaps TRBD1 as D (5 bases). V was clipped by 1 base and J by 3 bases, with 11 bases between them. The germline CDR1 and CDR2 sequences are SGHRS and YFSETQ. The CDR3 sequence is 14 residues long. CDR3 protein: CASSLLSGNYEQYF. The CDR3 DNA reads TGCGCCAGCAGCTTGCTTTCAGGGAACTACGAGCAGTACTTC.